The 8 T cell receptor beta chains presented below share a single source sample, sequenced in a study of blood T cells in healthy people across ages. Alongside a J-beta primer mix, a sample-barcoded 5' primer served in a second PCR lasting roughly 6 to 11 cycles. TCRdb reprocessed the 5' RACE reads via MiXCR and lists one record per CDR3 protein. The sample contains under 2,000,000 distinct CDR3 sequences, about 50% of which appear only once. Sequenced input: blood. Receptors originate from a woman in her forties in good health.

V is TRBV11-1 and J is TRBJ1-2; D is undetermined. The CDR3 consists of 13 residues. Germline V gives CDR1 SGHAT, CDR2 FQDESV (reference sequence). The ends were cut back, 2 bases at V and 8 bases at J, with 12 bases in the middle. The CDR3 reads CASSLKTGMGYTF. CDR3 DNA: TGTGCCAGCAGCTTAAAGACCGGAATGGGCTACACCTTC.

This chain joins TRBV12-5 and TRBJ1-2; no firm D call. The CDR3 is 13 residues long. CDR1 is LGHNT and CDR2 is FRNRAP in the germline V gene. The germline V and J ends were trimmed by 2 bases and 5 bases, with 9 bases remaining between them. CDR3 protein: CASGLSAGYGYTF. In DNA, the CDR3 is TGTGCTAGTGGTTTGTCCGCAGGTTATGGCTACACCTTC.

The chain is built from TRBV14 and TRBJ2-1; D not certain. CDR3 length: 15 amino acids. Germline loops: CDR1 SGHDN, CDR2 FVKESK. Deletions cut 0 bases from V and 2 bases from J, with 8 bases between. The CDR3 spells CASSQDYSPYNEQFF. CDR3 in DNA: TGTGCCAGCAGCCAAGATTACAGTCCCTACAATGAGCAGTTCTTC.

This clonotype was seen once. The DNA is omitted, as the CDR3 cannot be located on it reliably, and the CDR3 follows TCRdb's listing. The chain recombines TRBV21-1 with TRBJ2-7; the D call TRBD1 from the table was never checked on the DNA. TRBV21-1 is recorded as a pseudogene. The CDR3 adds up to 14 amino acids, both ends counted. The CDR3 loop reads CASSKVAGGNEQYF.

This clonotype has a handful of counts. The gene calls are TRBV20-1 and TRBJ2-7; D remains unclear. Deletions cut 0 bases from V and 0 bases from J, with 12 bases between. This CDR3 region has 15 residues. Germline V gene sequence: CDR1 DFQATT, CDR2 SNEGSKA (reference sequence). The CDR3 loop is CSARDANSRSYEQYF. The CDR3 DNA follows: TGCAGTGCTAGAGATGCAAACAGTCGCTCCTACGAGCAGTACTTC.

This clonotype appeared a single time. This rearrangement joins TRBV7-2 to TRBJ1-1; weak D call: TRBD1 (6 bases). Per the germline V gene, CDR1 is SGHTA and CDR2 is FQGNSA. This CDR3 spans 15 amino acids. V was cut by 2 bases and J by 3 bases, with 13 bases left in between. In DNA form, the CDR3 reads TGTGCCAGCAGCTTAAAACCACAGGGTTACACTGAAGCTTTCTTT. Protein product: CASSLKPQGYTEAFF.

This clonotype has a count of ten or more. The genes are TRBV4-3 and TRBJ2-7; D is possibly TRBD1 (6 bases). This CDR3 region has 14 residues. The ends were cut back, 1 base at V and 0 bases at J, with 7 bases in the middle. CDR1 is LGHNA and CDR2 is YSLEER in the germline V gene. CDR3 coding DNA: TGCGCCAGCAGCCAAGGGGACAACTCCTACGAGCAGTACTTC. It yields the protein CASSQGDNSYEQYF.

This chain connects TRBV7-6 to TRBJ2-1; 11 bases line up with TRBD1. The CDR3 totals 15 residues. CDR1 is SGHVS, CDR2 FNYEAQ, per germline. After removal of 3 bases from V and 12 bases from J, the junction contained 10 bases not matched to a gene. The CDR3 spells CASSLGGQGVDGQFF. DNA of the CDR3: TGTGCCAGCAGCTTGGGGGGACAGGGGGTAGATGGGCAGTTCTTC.